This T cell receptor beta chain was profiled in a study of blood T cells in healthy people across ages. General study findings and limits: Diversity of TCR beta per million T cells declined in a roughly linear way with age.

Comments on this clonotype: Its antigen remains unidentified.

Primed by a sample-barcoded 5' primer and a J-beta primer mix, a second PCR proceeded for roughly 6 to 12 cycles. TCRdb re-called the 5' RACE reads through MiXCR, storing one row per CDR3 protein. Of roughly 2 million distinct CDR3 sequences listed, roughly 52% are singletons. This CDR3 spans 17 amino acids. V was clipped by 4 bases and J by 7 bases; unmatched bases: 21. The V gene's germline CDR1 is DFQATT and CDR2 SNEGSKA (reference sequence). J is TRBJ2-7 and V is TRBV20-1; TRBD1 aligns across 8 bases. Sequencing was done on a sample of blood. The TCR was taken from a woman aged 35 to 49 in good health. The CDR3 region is CSATPPQGETFHDEQYF. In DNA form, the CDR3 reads TGCAGTGCTACCCCCCCACAGGGGGAGACGTTTCACGATGAGCAGTACTTC.